Each of the 10 T cell receptor beta chains below was sequenced from the same sample in a study of cytomegalovirus exposure and HLA in healthy donors. Primers included in the PCR were 60 Vbeta and 13 Jbeta primers. Sequencing was performed with immunoSEQ multiplex PCR; in TCRdb, only in-frame clones are kept and a portion is missing. The sample's table shows some 110,000 clones. The sequencing sample was made of PBMCs. All receptors derive from a man aged 40-49 years in good health and CMV-seropositive.

The genes are TRBV11-2 and TRBJ2-7; 9 bases line up with TRBD2. Germline CDR1 SGHAT, CDR2 FQNNGV. The CDR3 runs to 17 residues. J lost 4 bases, V lost 6 bases, and 16 bases had no gene match. CDR3 sequence (DNA): TGTGCCAGCAGGAAACAATGGATAGCGGGAGTCTATTACGAGCAGTACTTC. Its translation: CASRKQWIAGVYYEQYF.

The chain is built from TRBV11-2 and TRBJ2-2; maybe TRBD2 (6 bases). The CDR3 loop spans 15 amino acids. Germline-derived CDR1 and CDR2 are SGHAT and FQNNGV. V was clipped by 1 base and J by 6 bases, with 12 bases between them. The CDR3 coding sequence is TGTGCCAGCAGCTTAGGGGGCGCGGGGTCCGGGGAGCTGTTTTTT. It specifies CASSLGGAGSGELFF.

CDR3 nucleotide sequence: TGTGCCAGCTCACCACTTGGACAGGGGTACGAGCAGTACTTC. It is translated as CASSPLGQGYEQYF. The genes are TRBV18 and TRBJ2-7; 9 positions agree with TRBD1. Germline-derived CDR1 and CDR2 are KGHSH and LQKENI. The CDR3 contains 14 residues. With 1 base clipped from V and 4 bases from J, the junction kept 2 bases outside the gene matches.

The rearrangement links TRBV11-1 to TRBJ2-1; 10 bases are shared with TRBD2. Trimming removed 5 bases from V and 7 bases from J; junction bases left unmatched: 11. Germline V gene sequence: CDR1 SGHAT, CDR2 FQDESV (reference sequence). CDR3 size: 16 residues. CDR3 region: CASSRFGTSARNEQFF. As DNA, the CDR3 is TGTGCCAGCAGCCGATTTGGGACTAGCGCTCGGAATGAGCAGTTCTTC.

This sequence joins TRBV6-1 and TRBJ2-7; the D gene is possibly TRBD2 (6 bases). From germline, CDR1 is MNHNS and CDR2 SASEGT. The CDR3 is 14 residues long. V shed 4 bases and J shed 5 bases, with 15 bases lying between them. The CDR3, as DNA: TGTGCCAGCAGTGTAATTAGCGGCAGGGACGAGCAGTACTTC. It encodes CASSVISGRDEQYF.

This sequence joins TRBV7-3 and TRBJ1-3; 8 nucleotides match TRBD1. Losses at the gene ends were 4 bases for V and 4 bases for J; bases not matched to a gene: 3. CDR1 and CDR2 from the germline V gene are SGHTA and FQGTGA. The CDR3 length is 14 residues. CDR3 sequence (DNA): TGTGCCAGCAGCTCCCAGGGGGCCGGAAACACCATATATTTT. This gives the protein CASSSQGAGNTIYF.

This chain links TRBV7-2 with TRBJ1-1; weak D call: TRBD1 (6 bases). V was shortened by 5 bases and J by 5 bases, with 12 bases between the two germline ends. CDR3 length: 13 amino acids. In germline, CDR1 is SGHTA, CDR2 FQGNSA. The CDR3 nucleotides are TGTGCCAGCAGCCCACAGGGACGGACTGAAGCTTTCTTT. It specifies CASSPQGRTEAFF. Full variable domain (outside the CDR3, taken from reference TRBV7-2 and TRBJ1-1): GAGVSQSPSNKVTEKGKDVELRCDPISGHTALYWYRQSLGQGLEFLIYFQGNSAPDKSGLPSDRFSAERTGGSVSTLTIQRTQQEDSAVYLCASSPQGRTEAFFGQGTRLTVV.

CDR3 amino acids: CASSGSAGGYTF. DNA for the CDR3: TGCGCCAGCAGTGGGTCGGCAGGTGGCTACACCTTC. The chain carries TRBV10-1 and TRBJ1-2, with D unresolved. The CDR3 extends over 12 amino acids. Germline values: CDR1 WNHNN, CDR2 SYGVQD (reference sequence). Trimming removed 4 bases from V and 7 bases from J, with 10 bases in between.

This chain connects TRBV7-9 to TRBJ2-1, with 8 bases fitting TRBD1. The germline V gene encodes CDR1 SEHNR and CDR2 FQNEAQ (reference sequence). The CDR3 is 16 amino acids. V shed 5 bases, J shed 0 bases, and the junction held 6 bases outside the gene matches. In DNA form, the CDR3 reads TGTGCCAGCAGCGTGCTCAGGGGGCCCTCCTACAATGAGCAGTTCTTC. As protein: CASSVLRGPSYNEQFF.

V and J are TRBV7-2 and TRBJ2-4, with 9 bases aligning to TRBD2. The germline V gene has CDR1 SGHTA and CDR2 FQGNSA. The junction had 14 bases not matched to a gene; V was cut back by 4 bases and J by 4 bases. The CDR3 is 18 residues long. The CDR3 loop is CASSSISGGLAGKNIQYF. In DNA, the CDR3 is TGTGCCAGCAGCTCGATTTCGGGGGGGCTAGCGGGAAAAAACATTCAGTACTTC.